This T cell receptor (beta chain) was identified during a study of blood T cells in healthy people across ages. A J-beta primer mix and a sample-barcoded 5' primer were used in a second PCR of about 7 to 12 cycles. TCRdb fed the 5' RACE reads into MiXCR, producing one record per CDR3 protein. The table lists approximately 800,000 distinct CDR3 sequences, 20% to 25% of them singletons. The CDR3 runs to 14 residues. Per the germline V gene, CDR1 is MDHEN and CDR2 is SYDVKM. These data were also filed under a second study, of T cells of mothers and their children.

Input material: blood. This sequence was found in a boy aged 5-17 years in good health. V usage is TRBV28 and J usage is TRBJ2-5; possible D gene TRBD2, 6 bases. The J call may be mistaken, given a closer DNA end match to TRBJ2-1. This CDR3 is CASSHILGGNEQFF. The CDR3 nucleotides read TGTGCCAGCAGCCATATCCTCGGGGGAAATGAGCAGTTCTTC.